The entry below describes one T cell receptor beta chain. This record comes from a study of cytomegalovirus exposure and HLA in healthy donors. The germline V and J ends were trimmed by 5 bases and 4 bases, with 11 bases remaining between them. This CDR3 region has 13 residues. Germline V CDR1 and CDR2: SEHNR, FQNEAQ (reference sequence). The PCR employed 60 Vbeta primers together with 13 Jbeta primers. Profiled with immunoSEQ multiplex PCR; TCRdb holds only in-frame clones, not every one. Seen in this sample are around 31,000 clones; the ten most common clones hold around 4.9%. This chain joins TRBV7-9 and TRBJ1-2, with TRBD1 as a possible D gene (6 bases). This receptor was obtained from a female donor in good health and CMV-seronegative. The material sequenced was PBMCs. This CDR3 reads CASSVDSGYGYTF. The CDR3 coding sequence is TGTGCCAGCAGCGTGGACAGCGGCTATGGCTACACCTTC.